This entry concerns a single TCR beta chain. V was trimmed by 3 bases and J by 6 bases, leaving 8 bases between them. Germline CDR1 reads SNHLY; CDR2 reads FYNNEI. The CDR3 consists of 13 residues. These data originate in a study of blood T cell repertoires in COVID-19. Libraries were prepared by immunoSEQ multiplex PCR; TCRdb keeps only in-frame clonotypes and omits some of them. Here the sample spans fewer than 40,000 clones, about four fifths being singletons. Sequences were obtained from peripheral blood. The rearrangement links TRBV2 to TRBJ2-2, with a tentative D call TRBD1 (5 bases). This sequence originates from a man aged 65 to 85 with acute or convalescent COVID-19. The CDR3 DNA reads TGTGCCAGCAGTGACAGGGTCCCCGGGGAGCTGTTTTTT. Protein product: CASSDRVPGELFF. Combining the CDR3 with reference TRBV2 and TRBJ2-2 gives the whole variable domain EPEVTQTPSHQVTQMGQEVILRCVPISNHLYFYWYRQILGQKVEFLVSFYNNEISEKSEIFDDQFSVERPDGSNFTLKIRSTKLEDSAMYFCASSDRVPGELFFGEGSRLTVL.